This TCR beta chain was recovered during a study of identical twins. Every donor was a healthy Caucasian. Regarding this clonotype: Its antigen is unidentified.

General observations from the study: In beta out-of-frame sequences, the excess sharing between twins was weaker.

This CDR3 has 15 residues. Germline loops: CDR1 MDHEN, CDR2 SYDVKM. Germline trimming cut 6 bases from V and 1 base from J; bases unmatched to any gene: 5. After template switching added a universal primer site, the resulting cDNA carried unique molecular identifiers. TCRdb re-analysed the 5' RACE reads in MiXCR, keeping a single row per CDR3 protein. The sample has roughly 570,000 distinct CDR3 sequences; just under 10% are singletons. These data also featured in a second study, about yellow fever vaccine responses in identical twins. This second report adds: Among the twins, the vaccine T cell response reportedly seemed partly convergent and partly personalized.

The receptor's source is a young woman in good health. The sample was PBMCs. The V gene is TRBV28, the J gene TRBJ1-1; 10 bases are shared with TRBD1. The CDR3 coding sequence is TGTGCCAGCAGACGAAGACAGGGGGCGAACACTGAAGCTTTCTTT. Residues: CASRRRQGANTEAFF.